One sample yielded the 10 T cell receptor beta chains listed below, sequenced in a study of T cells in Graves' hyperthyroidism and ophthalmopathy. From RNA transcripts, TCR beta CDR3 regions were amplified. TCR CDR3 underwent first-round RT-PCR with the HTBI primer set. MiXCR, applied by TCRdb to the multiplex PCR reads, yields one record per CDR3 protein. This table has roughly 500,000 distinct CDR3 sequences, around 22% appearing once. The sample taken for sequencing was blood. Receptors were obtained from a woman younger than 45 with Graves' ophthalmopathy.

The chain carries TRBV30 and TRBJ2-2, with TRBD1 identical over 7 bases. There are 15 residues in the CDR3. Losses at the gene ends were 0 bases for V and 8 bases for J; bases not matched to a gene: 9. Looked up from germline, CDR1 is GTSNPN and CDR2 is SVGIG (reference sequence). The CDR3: CAWSVKSDRAGELFF. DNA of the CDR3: TGTGCCTGGAGTGTAAAAAGTGACAGGGCTGGGGAGCTGTTTTTT.

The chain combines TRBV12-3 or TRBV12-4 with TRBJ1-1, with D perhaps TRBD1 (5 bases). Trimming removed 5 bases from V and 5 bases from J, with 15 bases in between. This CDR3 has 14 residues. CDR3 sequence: CASSPDQKGTEAFF. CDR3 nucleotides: TGTGCCAGCAGTCCGGACCAAAAGGGGACTGAAGCTTTCTTT.

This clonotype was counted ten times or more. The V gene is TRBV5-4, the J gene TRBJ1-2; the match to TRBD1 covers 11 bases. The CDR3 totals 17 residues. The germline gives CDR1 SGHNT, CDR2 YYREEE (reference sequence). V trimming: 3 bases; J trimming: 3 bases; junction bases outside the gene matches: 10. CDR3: CASSSGDRGIGHYGYTF. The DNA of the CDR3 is TGTGCCAGCAGCTCGGGGGACAGGGGGATCGGTCACTATGGCTACACCTTC.

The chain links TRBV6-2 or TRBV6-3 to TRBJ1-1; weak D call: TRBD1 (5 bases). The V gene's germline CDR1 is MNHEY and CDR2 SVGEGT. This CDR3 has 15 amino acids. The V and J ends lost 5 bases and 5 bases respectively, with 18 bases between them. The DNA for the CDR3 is TGTGCCAGCAGTATGAATTGGGGGAAAGAAACTGAAGCTTTCTTT. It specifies CASSMNWGKETEAFF.

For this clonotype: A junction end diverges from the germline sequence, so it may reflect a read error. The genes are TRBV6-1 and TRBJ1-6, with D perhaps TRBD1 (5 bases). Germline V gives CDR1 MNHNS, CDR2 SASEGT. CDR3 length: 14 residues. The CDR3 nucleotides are TGTGCCAGCAGTCCCGGGGGGTACCATTCATCCCTCCACTTT. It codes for CASSPGGYHSSLHF.

The CDR3 DNA sequence: TGTGCCAGCAGCCGACCAAGCCAGGGGGGCCCCGCGGAGACCCAGTACTTC. Translation gives CASSRPSQGGPAETQYF. The chain carries TRBV4-2 and TRBJ2-5; D might be TRBD1 (7 bases). The germline CDR1 and CDR2 sequences are LGHNA and YNFKEQ. The CDR3 runs 17 residues. Trimming stripped 4 bases from V and 5 bases from J, with 23 bases between.

The CDR3 sequence is CASSRNGNTGELFF. The CDR3 nucleotides are TGTGCCAGCAGCCGCAATGGGAACACCGGGGAGCTGTTTTTT. The chain is built from TRBV4-2 and TRBJ2-2; D unclear. Per germline, CDR1 LGHNA and CDR2 YNFKEQ. The CDR3 has 14 amino acids. Trimming shortened V by 4 bases and J by 1 base, and 7 bases separated the two germline ends.

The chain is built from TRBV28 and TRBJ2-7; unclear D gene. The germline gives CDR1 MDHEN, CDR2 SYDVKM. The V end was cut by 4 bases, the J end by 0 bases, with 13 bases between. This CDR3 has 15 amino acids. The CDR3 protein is CASSSPGYSSYEQYF. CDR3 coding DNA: TGTGCCAGCAGTTCGCCGGGCTATAGCTCCTACGAGCAGTACTTC.

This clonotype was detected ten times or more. For the CDR3, the DNA is TGTGCCAGCAGTCCCCGCCAGGGGGACCACGAGCAGTACTTC. This encodes CASSPRQGDHEQYF. The chain has TRBV27 and TRBJ2-7; the match to TRBD1 covers 7 bases. Germline V lookup: CDR1 MNHEY, CDR2 SMNVEV (reference sequence). This CDR3 is 14 amino acids long. The junction had 9 bases not matched to a gene; V was cut back by 5 bases and J by 5 bases.

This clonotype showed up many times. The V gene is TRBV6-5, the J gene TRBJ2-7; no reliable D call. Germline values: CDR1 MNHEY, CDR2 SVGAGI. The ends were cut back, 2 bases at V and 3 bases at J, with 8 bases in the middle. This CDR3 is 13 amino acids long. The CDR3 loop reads CASSYRAYYEQYF. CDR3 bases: TGTGCCAGCAGTTACAGGGCTTACTACGAGCAGTACTTC.